The clone carrying this TCR beta chain was picked up a small number of times. Its antigen remains unknown. Each CDR3 protein gets one entry after TCRdb re-called the RT-PCR reads with MiXCR. The sample contains roughly 570,000 distinct CDR3 sequences, 12% to 15% of which appear only once. This sample is drawn from a study of response to subunit inactivated influenza vaccine. Broader study findings: Authors suggested each seasonal flu vaccination may recruit only limited numbers of new T cells.

Trimming left V 5 bases short and J 5 bases short, with 17 bases between. This CDR3 has 15 amino acids. This TCR was recovered from a man in his forties or fifties who received an inactivated influenza vaccine. The chain joins TRBV12-3 or TRBV12-4 to TRBJ2-3; D may be TRBD1 (7 bases). The specimen comprised PBMCs from blood, sampled 11 to 12 days after vaccination. In DNA form, the CDR3 reads TGTGCCAGCAGTCCCCCCAGGGGGGATAGAGATACGCAGTATTTT. Its translation: CASSPPRGDRDTQYF.